The sample holds a few counts of the clone carrying this TCR beta chain. What it binds is not known. The entry originates in a study of T cells after yellow fever vaccination. About the study: The fractions with low cell numbers were processed using SMART-Seq v4 Ultra Low Input. Broader study findings: Compared with primary, the secondary response was weaker and peaked at day 5, not 15.

TCRdb reanalysed the 5' RACE reads using MiXCR and keeps one entry per CDR3 protein. The table includes approximately 550,000 distinct CDR3 sequences, 13% detected once. This CDR3 spans 12 amino acids. Trimming cost V 5 bases and J 4 bases; bases outside gene matches: 2. The gene calls are TRBV12-3 or TRBV12-4 and TRBJ2-7, with 7 bases identical to TRBD1. The specimen was PBMCs, collected on the day of the yellow fever booster vaccination. This TCR derives from a man aged 25 to 40 who received the YFV17D yellow fever vaccine. The CDR3: CASSATGYEQYF. In DNA, the CDR3 is TGTGCCAGCAGTGCGACAGGGTACGAGCAGTACTTC.